The clone carrying this TCR beta chain turned up a few times. Antigen specificity is unknown. The sample comes from a study of early T cells in non-severe SARS-CoV-2 infection. About the research overall: Sequencing targeted bulk RNA from unsorted whole blood, leaving chains unpaired.

Study-wide findings and caveats: Matches to VDJdb favored anti-spike CD8 responses and missed private and CD4 specificities.

The TCR library protocol attached unique molecular identifiers to the individual cDNA molecules. From the 5' RACE reads, TCRdb called clonotypes with MiXCR, one entry per CDR3 protein. The table includes about 64,000 distinct CDR3 sequences, less than 20% detected once. The CDR3 runs 14 residues. CDR1 SGHNT and CDR2 YYREEE come from the germline V gene (reference sequence). V shed 4 bases, J shed 2 bases, and the junction held 6 bases outside the gene matches. The material sequenced was whole blood, taken at baseline. This chain joins TRBV5-4 and TRBJ2-7; 7 bases match TRBD1. This clonotype was sampled from an adult who was a healthcare worker with PCR-confirmed SARS-CoV-2 infection or an uninfected control (not recorded which). The CDR3 DNA sequence: TGTGCCAGCAGCCATCGGGACAGTGCCTACGAGCAGTACTTC. This codes for CASSHRDSAYEQYF.